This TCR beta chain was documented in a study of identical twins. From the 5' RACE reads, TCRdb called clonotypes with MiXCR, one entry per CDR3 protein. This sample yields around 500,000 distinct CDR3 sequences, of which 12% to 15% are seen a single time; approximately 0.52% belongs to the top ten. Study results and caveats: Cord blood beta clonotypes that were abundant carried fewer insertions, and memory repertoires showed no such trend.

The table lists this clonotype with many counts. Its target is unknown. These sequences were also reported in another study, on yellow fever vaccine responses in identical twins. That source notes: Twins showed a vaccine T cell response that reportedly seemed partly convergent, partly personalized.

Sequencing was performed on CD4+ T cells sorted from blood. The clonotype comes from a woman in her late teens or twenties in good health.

In DNA, the CDR3 is TGCGCCAGCAGAGGGATCGGCACCTCCTACGAGCAGTACTTC. Translated, it gives CASRGIGTSYEQYF. The chain uses TRBV5-1 and TRBJ2-7, with no clear D. Trimming removed 5 bases at V and 0 bases at J, with 12 bases between. Germline CDR1 SGHRS, CDR2 YFSETQ. The CDR3 loop spans 14 amino acids. Full variable domain (missing parts from reference TRBV5-1 and TRBJ2-7): KAGVTQTPRYLIKTRGQQVTLSCSPISGHRSVSWYQQTPGQGLQFLFEYFSETQRNKGNFPGRFSGRQFSNSRSEMNVSTLELGDSALYLCASRGIGTSYEQYFGPGTRLTVT.